This TCR beta chain was obtained from a study of OX40 agonist ivuxolimab in advanced cancers. General study points: Low normalized T-cell clonal expansion also characterized some of the nonresponders.

Here immunoSEQ multiplex PCR was the method, and the copy in TCRdb shows in-frame clones only, minus some. The table has about 40,000 clones, approximately 86% seen once. The germline V and J ends were trimmed by 5 bases and 0 bases, with 14 bases remaining between them. CDR1 is SGHVS, CDR2 FNYEAQ, per germline. The CDR3 runs to 16 residues. Comment on this clone: Its antigen is unknown.

The chain couples TRBV7-6 to TRBJ2-1; no firm D call. Specimen: CD4+ or CD8+ T cells sorted from blood, collected in a trial of the OX40 agonist ivuxolimab. The sequence derives from an adult with an advanced solid tumor such as melanoma, head and neck, liver or kidney cancer. The CDR3 bases are TGTGCCAGCAGCCCGCTAGACAAGAGCTCCTACAATGAGCAGTTCTTC. Translation gives CASSPLDKSSYNEQFF.